The 32 T cell receptor beta chains reported below all come from one sample, sequenced in a study of T cells after yellow fever vaccination. Using its own MiXCR run on the 5' RACE reads, TCRdb lists one record per CDR3 protein. This sample carries some 350,000 distinct CDR3 sequences, approximately 4% of them seen once, and the ten largest clones take roughly a quarter. Here the sequenced sample was PBMCs, taken 5 days after the yellow fever booster vaccination. Receptors were obtained from a man aged 18 to 29 who received the YFV17D yellow fever vaccine.

This clonotype was counted a few times. V and J are TRBV5-1 and TRBJ2-1; D tentatively reads TRBD1 or TRBD2 (6 bases each). V lost 1 base, J lost 7 bases, and 15 bases lay in between. There are 15 residues in the CDR3. From germline, CDR1 is SGHRS and CDR2 YFSETQ. DNA for the CDR3: TGCGCCAGCAGCTTGTGGGGGGCGACGAGAAATGAGCAGTTCTTC. This translates into CASSLWGATRNEQFF.

This clonotype was seen at least ten times. The gene calls are TRBV4-1 and TRBJ2-4; D not certain. CDR1 is MGHRA, CDR2 YSYEKL, per germline. V was cut by 3 bases and J by 0 bases, with 15 bases left in between. This CDR3 spans 17 amino acids. The CDR3 DNA follows: TGCGCCAGCAGCCAGGGTTTCCGACAACAAGCCAAAAACATTCAGTACTTC. Translating it yields CASSQGFRQQAKNIQYF.

This chain joins TRBV6-5 and TRBJ2-1; 9 bases line up with TRBD1. Germline CDR1 MNHEY, CDR2 SVGAGI. This CDR3 is built from 16 residues. V lost 0 bases and J lost 7; bases outside the gene matches: 7. The CDR3 loop is CASSYSGTGNGNEQFF. The CDR3, as DNA: TGTGCCAGCAGTTACTCCGGGACAGGGAACGGGAATGAGCAGTTCTTC.

The table lists this clonotype with a few counts. The chain employs TRBV7-6 and TRBJ1-5; D call uncertain. This CDR3 region has 15 residues. Trimming removed 5 bases from V and 0 bases from J, with 11 bases in between. Germline V gene sequence: CDR1 SGHVS, CDR2 FNYEAQ. CDR3 sequence (DNA): TGTGCCAGCAGCCTACTGTGGGGTAGCAATCAGCCCCAGCATTTT. As protein: CASSLLWGSNQPQHF. Supplemented by reference TRBV7-6 and TRBJ1-5, the full variable domain reads GAGVSQSPRYKVTKRGQDVALRCDPISGHVSLYWYRQALGQGPEFLTYFNYEAQQDKSGLPNDRFSAERPEGSISTLTIQRTEQRDSAMYRCASSLLWGSNQPQHFGDGTRLSIL.

The chain joins TRBV5-1 to TRBJ2-3, with D unclear. The CDR3 totals 13 residues. The germline V gene has CDR1 SGHRS and CDR2 YFSETQ. V lost 4 bases to trimming and J lost 4 bases, with 10 bases between them. CDR3 sequence (DNA): TGCGCCAGCAGCCGGATCAGCGCAGATACGCAGTATTTT. As protein: CASSRISADTQYF.

The chain is built from TRBV12-3 or TRBV12-4 and TRBJ2-1; 9 bases match TRBD1. The CDR3 has 14 residues. V dropped 6 bases and J dropped 8; count of bases not matched to a gene: 8. The CDR3 sequence: CASRAPGQGYEQFF. In nucleotides, the CDR3 is TGTGCCAGCAGGGCTCCGGGACAGGGTTATGAGCAGTTCTTC.

This chain uses TRBV4-2 with TRBJ2-3; 12 nucleotides line up with TRBD2. CDR1 and CDR2 from the germline V gene are LGHNA and YNFKEQ. J gave up 5 bases and V 0 bases, and 6 bases lay outside the gene matches. CDR3 length: 17 residues. CDR3 region: CASSQDSSGGAGDTQYF. In nucleotides, the CDR3 is TGTGCCAGCAGCCAAGATTCTAGCGGGGGGGCCGGAGATACGCAGTATTTT.

This clonotype was counted many times. The chain couples TRBV4-1 to TRBJ1-5; D uncertain. Germline V gene lookup returns CDR1 MGHRA and CDR2 YSYEKL. V lost 0 bases and J 0 bases, leaving 6 bases between the germline ends. This CDR3 spans 15 amino acids. CDR3 in DNA: TGCGCCAGCAGCCAAGACGCATATAGCAATCAGCCCCAGCATTTT. Translation gives CASSQDAYSNQPQHF.

This clonotype was found many times. The chain uses TRBV6-6 and TRBJ1-1, with 9 bases fitting TRBD1. CDR1 is MNHNY and CDR2 is SVGAGI in the germline V gene (reference sequence). After removal of 6 bases from V and 8 bases from J, the junction contained 4 bases not matched to a gene. This CDR3 comprises 12 residues. The CDR3 reads CASSPGTGEAFF. The DNA for the CDR3 is TGTGCCAGCAGCCCAGGGACAGGGGAAGCTTTCTTT.

In this sample, this clonotype turned up many times. The V call is TRBV7-2, the J call TRBJ2-3; D not resolved. Germline lookup yields CDR1 SGHTA and CDR2 FQGNSA. This CDR3 contains 13 residues. V dropped 1 base and J dropped 2 bases, with 4 bases sitting between them. As DNA, the CDR3 is TGTGCCAGCAGCTTAGACCCCACAGATACGCAGTATTTT. Translation: CASSLDPTDTQYF.

J is TRBJ1-1 and V is TRBV7-9; maybe TRBD1 (5 bases). V was clipped by 5 bases and J by 7 bases, with 20 bases between them. Looked up from germline, CDR1 is SEHNR and CDR2 is FQNEAQ (reference sequence). This CDR3 is 15 amino acids long. CDR3 nucleotide sequence: TGTGCCAGCAGCGGGACCGGGACGCAATGGAATGAAGCTTTCTTT. It codes for CASSGTGTQWNEAFF.

This clonotype was seen repeatedly, ten times or more. The chain links TRBV15 to TRBJ2-4; a possible D gene is TRBD1 (5 bases). This CDR3 spans 15 amino acids. Germline values: CDR1 LNHNV, CDR2 YYDKDF (reference sequence). Trimming left V 7 bases short and J 11 bases short, with 24 bases between. Here the CDR3 reads CATTQDGTGLPLQYF. The CDR3 nucleotides read TGTGCCACCACCCAAGATGGCACAGGCCTTCCCCTTCAGTACTTC.

The chain combines TRBV6-1 with TRBJ2-1, with D perhaps matching TRBD2 (6 bases). The germline V gene has CDR1 MNHNS and CDR2 SASEGT. The CDR3 is made up of 13 amino acids. The ends were cut back, 10 bases at V and 7 bases at J, with 17 bases in the middle. As DNA, the CDR3 is TGTGCCACCCTGGTTAATGGACTAAATGAGCAGTTCTTC. This translates into CATLVNGLNEQFF.

Ten or more counts support this clonotype. The chain joins TRBV28 to TRBJ1-1; 9 nucleotides match TRBD1. The V gene end was trimmed by 6 bases and the J gene end by 1 base; junction bases not matched to a gene: 6. The CDR3 covers 15 residues. Looked up from germline, CDR1 is MDHEN and CDR2 is SYDVKM. CDR3 DNA sequence: TGTGCCAGCAGCACAGGGGGCGCCGAGAACACTGAAGCTTTCTTT. Translating it yields CASSTGGAENTEAFF.

Here the CDR3 DNA reads TGTGCCAGTCGGGTGGGCCGTTTGAACACTGAAGCTTTCTTT. Its translation: CASRVGRLNTEAFF. This rearrangement joins TRBV19 to TRBJ1-1; no firm D call. Per germline, CDR1 LNHDA and CDR2 SQIVND (reference sequence). This CDR3 contains 14 residues. V lost 8 bases and J lost 0, with 13 bases in between.

This chain uses TRBV12-3 or TRBV12-4 with TRBJ2-1; 11 nucleotides line up with TRBD2. The CDR3 extends over 14 amino acids. V trimming: 6 bases; J trimming: 9 bases; junction bases outside the gene matches: 7. CDR3 loop: CASRLAGALTEQFF. In DNA form, the CDR3 reads TGTGCCAGCAGACTAGCGGGGGCCCTTACTGAGCAGTTCTTC.

The table lists this clonotype with many counts. The chain combines TRBV6-5 with TRBJ2-7; no definite D call. Trimming cost V 5 bases and J 0 bases, with 11 bases left between them. The germline CDR1 and CDR2 sequences are MNHEY and SVGAGI. The CDR3 spans 14 residues. The CDR3: CASSPQRGSYEQYV. CDR3 nucleotide sequence: TGTGCCAGCAGTCCTCAACGAGGCTCCTACGAGCAGTACGTC.

This clonotype has a count of ten or more. This chain joins TRBV4-1 and TRBJ2-5; D is ambiguous. This CDR3 contains 14 residues. The germline V and J ends were trimmed by 3 bases and 1 base, with 9 bases remaining between them. CDR1 is MGHRA and CDR2 is YSYEKL in the germline V gene. The CDR3 nucleotides are TGCGCCAGCAGCCAGGAGATCCCCCAAGAGACCCAGTACTTC. Amino acid sequence: CASSQEIPQETQYF.

This clonotype was picked up a small number of times. This chain joins TRBV5-4 and TRBJ2-3; 11 nucleotides match TRBD2. The germline gives CDR1 SGHNT, CDR2 YYREEE (reference sequence). The CDR3 runs to 19 residues. With V trimmed by 3 bases and J by 2 bases, 14 bases remained unmatched. The CDR3: CASSWEGPQTSGDTDTQYF. In DNA form, the CDR3 reads TGTGCCAGCAGCTGGGAGGGACCGCAGACTAGCGGGGACACAGATACGCAGTATTTT.

In its sample, this clonotype was seen a few times. This chain uses TRBV27 with TRBJ1-1; D perhaps matches TRBD1 (5 bases). Germline CDR1 and CDR2: MNHEY and SMNVEV (reference sequence). V lost 7 bases to trimming and J lost 4 bases, with 25 bases between them. The CDR3 runs to 17 residues. The CDR3 nucleotides read TGTGCCAGCAACGGTGGGCGCGTGAGCGGGGCCGGCACTGAAGCTTTCTTT. Translation: CASNGGRVSGAGTEAFF.

The table lists this clonotype with a few counts. The CDR3 reads CASSRSPFYGYTF. The CDR3 nucleotides are TGTGCCAGCAGCCGGAGCCCCTTCTATGGCTACACCTTC. The genes are TRBV7-9 and TRBJ1-2; unclear D gene. Germline assignment: CDR1 SEHNR and CDR2 FQNEAQ (reference sequence). The CDR3 spans 13 residues. Trimming left V 5 bases short and J 4 bases short, with 11 bases between.

This clonotype was observed a handful of times. This rearrangement joins TRBV20-1 to TRBJ2-2; D possibly uses TRBD1 or TRBD2 (6 bases each). The CDR3 totals 14 residues. Trimming left V 6 bases short and J 7 bases short, with 18 bases between. Germline V CDR1 and CDR2: DFQATT, SNEGSKA (reference sequence). CDR3 nucleotides: TGCAGTGCCCCGACGGGGGCGGCTAGCGGGGAGCTGTTTTTT. Its protein product is CSAPTGAASGELFF.

At least ten counts were recorded for this clonotype. The rearrangement links TRBV10-3 to TRBJ2-3, with TRBD2 identical over 9 bases. V lost 5 bases, J lost 2 bases, and 5 bases stayed unmatched. The CDR3 is 15 amino acids. Germline V gene lookup returns CDR1 ENHRY and CDR2 SYGVKD. The CDR3 reads CAISNLAGPTDTQYF. DNA of the CDR3: TGTGCCATCAGTAACCTAGCGGGACCCACAGATACGCAGTATTTT.

The chain has TRBV6-1 and TRBJ1-4; D call uncertain. CDR1 MNHNS and CDR2 SASEGT come from the germline V gene. This CDR3 contains 15 residues. V was clipped by 10 bases and J by 0 bases, with 15 bases between them. CDR3 region: CATGLRGTTNEKLFF. The CDR3 nucleotides are TGTGCCACTGGGTTGCGGGGAACAACTAATGAAAAACTGTTTTTT.

This clonotype has only a few counts. This chain joins TRBV7-2 and TRBJ2-1; 9 positions match TRBD1. The germline V gene encodes CDR1 SGHTA and CDR2 FQGNSA. The junction had 9 bases not matched to a gene; V was cut back by 9 bases and J by 3 bases. CDR3 length: 15 residues. The CDR3 sequence is CASELTGQGYNEQFF. CDR3 nucleotide sequence: TGTGCCAGTGAGCTTACGGGACAGGGCTACAATGAGCAGTTCTTC.

Only a few counts were recorded for this clonotype. A much larger clone lies a single base off, so this may be a read error. The chain carries TRBV27 and TRBJ2-2, with D unresolved. The V gene lost 3 bases and the J gene lost 4 bases, with 6 bases spanning the gap. The V gene's germline CDR1 is MNHEY and CDR2 SMNVEV (reference sequence). This CDR3 contains 13 residues. The CDR3 DNA reads TGTGCCAGCAGTTTCCCCGGCACCGGGGAGCTGTTTTTT. Translated: CASSFPGTGELFF.

This clonotype was seen repeatedly, ten times or more. This chain uses TRBV20-1 with TRBJ2-5, with 13 bases lining up with TRBD2. After removal of 3 bases from V and 0 bases from J, the junction contained 4 bases not matched to a gene. The CDR3 length is 16 residues. The V gene's germline CDR1 is DFQATT and CDR2 SNEGSKA (reference sequence). CDR3 in DNA: TGCAGTGCTAGGATGGGACTAGCGGGGAACCAAGAGACCCAGTACTTC. This codes for CSARMGLAGNQETQYF.

This clonotype was observed at least ten times. The chain couples TRBV4-3 to TRBJ2-2; D is unclear. V gave up 0 bases and J gave up 6 bases, with 11 bases separating them. CDR1 LGHNA and CDR2 YSLEER come from the germline V gene. CDR3 length: 15 residues. CDR3: CASSQEMITPGELFF. For the CDR3, the DNA is TGCGCCAGCAGCCAAGAAATGATCACCCCCGGGGAGCTGTTTTTT.

This clonotype was counted a few times. The chain couples TRBV5-1 to TRBJ2-1, with 7 positions matching TRBD1. This CDR3 has 15 amino acids. The trim removed 4 bases at V and 8 bases at J, leaving 12 bases unmatched. The germline V gene has CDR1 SGHRS and CDR2 YFSETQ. The CDR3 coding sequence is TGCGCCAGCAGCCCCGGACAGGTGGTTGGAGATGAGCAGTTCTTC. Residues: CASSPGQVVGDEQFF.

This clonotype has a handful of counts. V usage is TRBV3-1 and J usage is TRBJ2-7; D remains unclear. V was cut by 1 base and J by 5 bases, with 9 bases left in between. This CDR3 is 13 amino acids long. Germline V CDR1 and CDR2: LGHDT, YNNKEL (reference sequence). CDR3 nucleotides: TGTGCCAGCAGCCAAGCAGTTAAGGACGAGCAGTACTTC. This sequence encodes CASSQAVKDEQYF.

V is TRBV4-2 and J is TRBJ1-6; D gene uncertain. This CDR3 spans 13 amino acids. Trimming removed 3 bases from V and 3 bases from J, with 3 bases in between. The germline CDR1 and CDR2 sequences are LGHNA and YNFKEQ. CDR3 region: CASSQDYNSPLHF. CDR3 bases: TGTGCCAGCAGCCAGGACTATAATTCACCCCTCCACTTT.

This clonotype was found many times. The rearrangement joins TRBV5-1 to TRBJ2-6; 14 nucleotides match TRBD2. CDR1 is SGHRS and CDR2 is YFSETQ in the germline V gene. This CDR3 comprises 19 residues. With 3 bases clipped from V and 1 base from J, the junction kept 6 bases outside the gene matches. CDR3 protein: CASSWAGLAGGSGANVLTF. DNA for the CDR3: TGCGCCAGCAGCTGGGCCGGACTAGCGGGGGGATCTGGGGCCAACGTCCTGACTTTC.